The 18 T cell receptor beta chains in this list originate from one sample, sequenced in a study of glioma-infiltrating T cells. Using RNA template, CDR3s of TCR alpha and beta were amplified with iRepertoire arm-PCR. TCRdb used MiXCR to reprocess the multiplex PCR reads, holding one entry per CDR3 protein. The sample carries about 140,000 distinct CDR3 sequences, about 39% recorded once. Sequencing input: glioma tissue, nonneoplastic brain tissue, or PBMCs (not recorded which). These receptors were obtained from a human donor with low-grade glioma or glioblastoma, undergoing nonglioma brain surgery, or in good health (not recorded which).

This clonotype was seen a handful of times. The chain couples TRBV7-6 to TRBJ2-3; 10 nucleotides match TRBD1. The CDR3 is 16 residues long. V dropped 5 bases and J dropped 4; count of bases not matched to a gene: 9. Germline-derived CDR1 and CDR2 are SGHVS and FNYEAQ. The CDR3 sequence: CASSLGTGVRADTQYF. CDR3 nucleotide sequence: TGTGCCAGCAGCCTAGGGACAGGGGTTCGAGCAGATACGCAGTATTTT.

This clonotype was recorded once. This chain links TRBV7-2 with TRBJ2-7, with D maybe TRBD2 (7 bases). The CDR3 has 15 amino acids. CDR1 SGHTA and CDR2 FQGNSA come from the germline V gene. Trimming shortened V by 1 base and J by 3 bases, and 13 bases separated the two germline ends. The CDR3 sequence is CASSLVAGADYEQYF. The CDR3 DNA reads TGTGCCAGCAGCTTAGTTGCGGGGGCGGACTACGAGCAGTACTTC.

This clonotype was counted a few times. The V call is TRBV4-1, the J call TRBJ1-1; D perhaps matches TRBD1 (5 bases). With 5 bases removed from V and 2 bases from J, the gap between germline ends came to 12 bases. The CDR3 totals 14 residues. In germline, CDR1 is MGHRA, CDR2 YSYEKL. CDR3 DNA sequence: TGCGCCAGCAGCGTAACGGGGACCAACACTGAAGCTTTCTTT. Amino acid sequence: CASSVTGTNTEAFF.

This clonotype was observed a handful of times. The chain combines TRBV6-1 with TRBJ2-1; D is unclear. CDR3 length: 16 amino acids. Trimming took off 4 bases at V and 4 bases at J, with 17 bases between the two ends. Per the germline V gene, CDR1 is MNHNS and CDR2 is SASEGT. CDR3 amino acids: CASSGVIGQRYNEQFF. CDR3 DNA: TGTGCCAGCAGTGGGGTAATTGGTCAAAGATACAATGAGCAGTTCTTC.

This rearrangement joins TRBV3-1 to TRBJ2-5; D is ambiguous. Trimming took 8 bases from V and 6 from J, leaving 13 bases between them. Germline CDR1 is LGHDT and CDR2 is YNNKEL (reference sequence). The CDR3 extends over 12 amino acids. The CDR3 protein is CASVGPLKTQYF. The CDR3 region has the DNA TGTGCCAGCGTAGGGCCCCTTAAGACCCAGTACTTC.

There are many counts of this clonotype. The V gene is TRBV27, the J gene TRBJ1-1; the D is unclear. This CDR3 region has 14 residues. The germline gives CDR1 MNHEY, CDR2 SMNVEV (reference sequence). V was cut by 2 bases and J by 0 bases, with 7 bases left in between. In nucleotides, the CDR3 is TGTGCCAGCAGTTTAGGAGGCATGAACACTGAAGCTTTCTTT. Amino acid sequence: CASSLGGMNTEAFF.

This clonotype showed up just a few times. The CDR3 DNA sequence: TGTGCCAGCAGTAAGAGGATAGAAGCTAACTATGGCTACACCTTC. It encodes CASSKRIEANYGYTF. The J gene is TRBJ1-2, the V gene TRBV27; D ambiguous. The CDR3 has 15 amino acids. The V end was cut by 5 bases, the J end by 0 bases, with 13 bases between. The germline V gene has CDR1 MNHEY and CDR2 SMNVEV (reference sequence).

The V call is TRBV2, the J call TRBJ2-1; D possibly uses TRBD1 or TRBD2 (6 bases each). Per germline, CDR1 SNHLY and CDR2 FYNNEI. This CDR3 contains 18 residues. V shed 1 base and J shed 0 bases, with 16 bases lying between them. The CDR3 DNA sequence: TGTGCCAGCAGTGAAGGTCTAGGGGGACTGGGCTCCTACAATGAGCAGTTCTTC. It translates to CASSEGLGGLGSYNEQFF.

Written as DNA, the CDR3 is TGTGCCAGCAGGCCCCTAAGCGAGACCCAGTACTTC. This gives the protein CASRPLSETQYF. The chain recombines TRBV7-2 with TRBJ2-5, with D unresolved. The CDR3 is made up of 12 amino acids. The ends were cut back, 6 bases at V and 5 bases at J, with 10 bases in the middle. The germline CDR1 and CDR2 sequences are SGHTA and FQGNSA.

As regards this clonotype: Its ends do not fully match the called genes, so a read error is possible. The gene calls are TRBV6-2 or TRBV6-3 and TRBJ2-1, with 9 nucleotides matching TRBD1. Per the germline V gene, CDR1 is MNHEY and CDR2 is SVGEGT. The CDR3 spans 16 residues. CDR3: CATSFRGTGISAEQFF. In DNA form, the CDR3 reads TGTGCCACCAGTTTTAGGGGGACAGGGATCTCAGCTGAGCAGTTCTTC.

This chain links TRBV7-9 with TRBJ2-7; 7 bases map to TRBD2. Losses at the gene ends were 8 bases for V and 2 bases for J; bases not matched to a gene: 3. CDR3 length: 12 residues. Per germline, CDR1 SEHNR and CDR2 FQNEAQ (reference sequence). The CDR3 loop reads CASGAGTYEQYF. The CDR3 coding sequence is TGTGCCAGCGGAGCGGGAACCTACGAGCAGTACTTC.

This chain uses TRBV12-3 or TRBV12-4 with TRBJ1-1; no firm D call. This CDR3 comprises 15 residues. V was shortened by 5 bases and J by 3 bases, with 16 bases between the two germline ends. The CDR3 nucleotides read TGTGCCAGCAGTCGGTACAGAGTAAGGGACACTGAAGCTTTCTTT. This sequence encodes CASSRYRVRDTEAFF.

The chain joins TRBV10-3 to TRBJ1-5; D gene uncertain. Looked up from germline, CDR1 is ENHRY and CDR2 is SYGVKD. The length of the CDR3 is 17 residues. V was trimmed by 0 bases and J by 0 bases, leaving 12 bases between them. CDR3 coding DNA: TGTGCCATCAGTGAGTCGTTTTGGGAAACTAGCAATCAGCCCCAGCATTTT. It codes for CAISESFWETSNQPQHF.

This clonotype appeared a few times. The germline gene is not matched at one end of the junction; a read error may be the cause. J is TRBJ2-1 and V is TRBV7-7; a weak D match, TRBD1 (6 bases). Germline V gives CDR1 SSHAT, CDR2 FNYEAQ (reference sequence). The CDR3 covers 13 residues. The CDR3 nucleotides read TGTGCTAGCAGTTCAAGGGGTCAGGGGGAGCAGTTCTTC. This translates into CASSSRGQGEQFF.

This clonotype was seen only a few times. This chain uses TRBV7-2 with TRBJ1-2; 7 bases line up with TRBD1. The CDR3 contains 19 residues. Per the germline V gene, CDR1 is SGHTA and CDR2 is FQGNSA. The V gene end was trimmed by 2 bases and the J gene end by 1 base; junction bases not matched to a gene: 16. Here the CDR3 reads CASSLIIGGTARVNYGYTF. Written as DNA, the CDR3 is TGTGCCAGCAGCTTAATCATTGGGGGGACAGCCAGAGTTAACTATGGCTACACCTTC.

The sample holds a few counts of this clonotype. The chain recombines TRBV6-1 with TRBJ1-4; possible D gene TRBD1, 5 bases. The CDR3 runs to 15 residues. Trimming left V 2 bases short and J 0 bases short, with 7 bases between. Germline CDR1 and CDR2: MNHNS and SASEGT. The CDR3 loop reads CASSETGATNEKLFF. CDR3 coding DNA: TGTGCCAGCAGTGAAACAGGAGCAACTAATGAAAAACTGTTTTTT.

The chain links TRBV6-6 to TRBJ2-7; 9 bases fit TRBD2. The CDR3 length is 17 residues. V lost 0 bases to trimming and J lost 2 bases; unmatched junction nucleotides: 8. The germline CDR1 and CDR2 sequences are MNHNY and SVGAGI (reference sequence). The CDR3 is CASSYSRSGRTPYEQYF. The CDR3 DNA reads TGTGCCAGCAGTTACTCACGCAGCGGGAGGACCCCCTACGAGCAGTACTTC.

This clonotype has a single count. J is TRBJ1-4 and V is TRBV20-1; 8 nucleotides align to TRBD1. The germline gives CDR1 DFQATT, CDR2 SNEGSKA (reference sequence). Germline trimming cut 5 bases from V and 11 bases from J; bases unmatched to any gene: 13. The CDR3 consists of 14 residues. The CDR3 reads CSAWDRRIPEKLFF. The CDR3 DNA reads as TGCAGTGCTTGGGACAGGCGGATCCCGGAGAAACTGTTTTTT.